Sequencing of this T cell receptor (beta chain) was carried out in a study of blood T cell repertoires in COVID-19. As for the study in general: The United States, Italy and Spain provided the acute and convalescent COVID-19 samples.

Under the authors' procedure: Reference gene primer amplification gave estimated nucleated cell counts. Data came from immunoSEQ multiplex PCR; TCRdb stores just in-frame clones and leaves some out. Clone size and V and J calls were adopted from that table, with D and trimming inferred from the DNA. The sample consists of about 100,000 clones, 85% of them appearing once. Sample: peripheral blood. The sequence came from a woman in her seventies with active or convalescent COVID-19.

As DNA, the CDR3 is TGCGCCAGCAGCGTTAGGGGACTAGCGTCCAACACCGGGGAGCTGTTTTTT. This gives the protein CASSVRGLASNTGELFF. J is TRBJ2-2 and V is TRBV5-1; 10 bases align to TRBD2. The length of the CDR3 is 17 residues. Germline trimming cut 4 bases from V and 2 bases from J; bases unmatched to any gene: 8. The germline V gene encodes CDR1 SGHRS and CDR2 YFSETQ.